This T cell receptor (beta chain) came from a study of response to subunit inactivated influenza vaccine. Study conclusions and caveats: The authors offered the suggestion that each seasonal influenza vaccination recruits few new T cells.

This clonotype was observed a few times. Its antigen remains unidentified. Via MiXCR, TCRdb re-called the RT-PCR reads, giving one row per CDR3 protein. This sample has 530,000 or so distinct CDR3 sequences, with approximately 12% found just once. Germline V gene data show CDR1 as SGHTA and CDR2 as FQGNSA. Trimming pared 1 base from V and 7 bases from J, leaving 11 bases between. The CDR3 loop spans 13 amino acids. The sample consisted of PBMCs from blood, taken on the day of vaccination. The chain couples TRBV7-2 to TRBJ2-7; D perhaps matches TRBD1 (5 bases). The TCR was taken from a middle-aged man who received an inactivated influenza vaccine. CDR3 in DNA: TGTGCCAGCAGCTTAGGCAGGGCTCGGGAGCAGTACTTC. It encodes CASSLGRAREQYF.